This T cell receptor beta chain is from a study of cytomegalovirus exposure and HLA in healthy donors. Regarding the study as a whole: Later analysis identified 15,000 to 20,000 TCR beta sequences associated with HLA alleles, using a false discovery rate threshold of 0.05. Follow-up analysis later connected one missense variant in DCLRE1C with trimming of TCR beta V- and J-genes.

V trimming: 3 bases; J trimming: 0 bases; junction bases outside the gene matches: 5. The CDR3 has 16 residues. Germline V lookup: CDR1 SGHRS, CDR2 YFSETQ. With respect to this clone: The target antigen is unknown.

The PCR had 60 Vbeta and 13 Jbeta primers. Repertoires were generated with immunoSEQ multiplex PCR, while TCRdb's copy carries only in-frame clones and drops some. The repertoire consists of 95,000 to 100,000 clones, with approximately 76% occurring once and the leading ten covering about 7%. The chain carries TRBV5-1 and TRBJ2-2; TRBD1 matches at 7 bases. The clonotype was recovered from a man between 40 and 49 years old in good health and CMV-seropositive. The specimen was PBMCs. The CDR3 reads CASSYSGQTNTGELFF. The CDR3 coding sequence is TGCGCCAGCAGCTACTCGGGACAGACGAACACCGGGGAGCTGTTTTTT.